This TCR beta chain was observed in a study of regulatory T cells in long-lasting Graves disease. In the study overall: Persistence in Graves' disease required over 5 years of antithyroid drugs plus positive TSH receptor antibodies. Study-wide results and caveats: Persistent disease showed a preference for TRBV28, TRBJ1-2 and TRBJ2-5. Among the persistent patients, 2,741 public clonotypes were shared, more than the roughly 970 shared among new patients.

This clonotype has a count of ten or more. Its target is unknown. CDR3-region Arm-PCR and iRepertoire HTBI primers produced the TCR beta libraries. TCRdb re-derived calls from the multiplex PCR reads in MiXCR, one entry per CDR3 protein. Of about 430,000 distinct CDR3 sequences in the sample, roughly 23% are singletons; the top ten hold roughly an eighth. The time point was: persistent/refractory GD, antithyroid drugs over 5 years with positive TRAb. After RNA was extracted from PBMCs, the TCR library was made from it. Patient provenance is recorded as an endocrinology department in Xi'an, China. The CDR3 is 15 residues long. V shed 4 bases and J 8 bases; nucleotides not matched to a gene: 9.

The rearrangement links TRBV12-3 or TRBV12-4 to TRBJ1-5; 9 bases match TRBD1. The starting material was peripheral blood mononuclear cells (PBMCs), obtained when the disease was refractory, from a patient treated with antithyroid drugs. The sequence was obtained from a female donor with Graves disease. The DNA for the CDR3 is TGTGCCAGCAGTTGGGGACAGGGAAAGGAGAAGCCCCAGCATTTT. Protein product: CASSWGQGKEKPQHF.